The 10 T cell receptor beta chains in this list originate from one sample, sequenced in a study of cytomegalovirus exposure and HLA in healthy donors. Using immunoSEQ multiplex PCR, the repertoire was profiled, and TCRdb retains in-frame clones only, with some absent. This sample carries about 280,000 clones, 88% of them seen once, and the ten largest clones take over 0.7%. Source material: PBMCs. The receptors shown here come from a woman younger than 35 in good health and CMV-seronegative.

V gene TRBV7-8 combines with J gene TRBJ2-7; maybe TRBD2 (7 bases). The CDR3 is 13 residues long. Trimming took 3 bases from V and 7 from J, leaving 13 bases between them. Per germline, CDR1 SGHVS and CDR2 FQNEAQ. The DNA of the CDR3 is TGTGCCAGCAGCTTGGGGGCGGGGGTAGAGCAGTACTTC. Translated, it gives CASSLGAGVEQYF.

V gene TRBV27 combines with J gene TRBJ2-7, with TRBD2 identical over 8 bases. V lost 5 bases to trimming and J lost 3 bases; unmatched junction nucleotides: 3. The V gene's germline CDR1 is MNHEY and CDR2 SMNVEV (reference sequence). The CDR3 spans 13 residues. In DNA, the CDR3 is TGTGCCAGCAGTAGCGGGAGTCTCTACGAGCAGTACTTC. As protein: CASSSGSLYEQYF.

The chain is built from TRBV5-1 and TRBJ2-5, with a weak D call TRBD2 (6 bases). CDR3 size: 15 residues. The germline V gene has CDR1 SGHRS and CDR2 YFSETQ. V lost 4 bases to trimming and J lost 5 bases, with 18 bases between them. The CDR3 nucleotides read TGCGCCAGCAGCATCGGGGACTCCCGAGGGGAGACCCAGTACTTC. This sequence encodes CASSIGDSRGETQYF.

This CDR3 reads CASRGQGEFF. The CDR3 DNA is TGTGCCAGCAGGGGACAGGGTGAGTTCTTC. V gene TRBV2 combines with J gene TRBJ2-1; 9 nucleotides align to TRBD1. This CDR3 contains 10 residues. Trimming removed 6 bases from V and 14 bases from J; junction bases left unmatched: 2. Per the germline V gene, CDR1 is SNHLY and CDR2 is FYNNEI.

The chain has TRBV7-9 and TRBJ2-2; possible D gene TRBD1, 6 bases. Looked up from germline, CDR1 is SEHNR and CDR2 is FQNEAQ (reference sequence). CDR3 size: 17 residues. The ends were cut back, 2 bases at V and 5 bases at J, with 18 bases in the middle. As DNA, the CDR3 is TGTGCCAGCAGCTTACCGGCAGGGGCGAGGGCGACCGGGGAGCTGTTTTTT. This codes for CASSLPAGARATGELFF.

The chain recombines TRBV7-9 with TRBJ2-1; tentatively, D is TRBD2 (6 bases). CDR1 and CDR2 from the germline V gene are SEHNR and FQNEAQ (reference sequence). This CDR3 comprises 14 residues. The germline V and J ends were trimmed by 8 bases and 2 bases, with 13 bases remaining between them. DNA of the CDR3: TGTGCCAGCTTACCTAGCGTTACCTACAATGAGCAGTTCTTC. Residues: CASLPSVTYNEQFF. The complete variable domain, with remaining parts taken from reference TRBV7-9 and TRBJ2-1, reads DTGVSQNPRHKITKRGQNVTFRCDPISEHNRLYWYRQTLGQGPEFLTYFQNEAQLEKSRLLSDRFSAERPKGSFSTLEIQRTEQGDSAMYLCASLPSVTYNEQFFGPGTRLTVL.

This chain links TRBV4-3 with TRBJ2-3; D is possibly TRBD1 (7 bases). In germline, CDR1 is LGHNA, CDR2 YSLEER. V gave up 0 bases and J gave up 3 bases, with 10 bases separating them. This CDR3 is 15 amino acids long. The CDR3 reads CASSQDRGRTDTQYF. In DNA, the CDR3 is TGCGCCAGCAGCCAAGACAGGGGGAGGACAGATACGCAGTATTTT.

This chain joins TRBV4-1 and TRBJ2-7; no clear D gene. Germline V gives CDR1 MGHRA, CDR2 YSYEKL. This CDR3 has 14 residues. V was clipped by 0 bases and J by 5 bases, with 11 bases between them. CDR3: CASSQDWLVDEQYF. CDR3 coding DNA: TGCGCCAGCAGCCAAGACTGGCTAGTCGACGAGCAGTACTTC.

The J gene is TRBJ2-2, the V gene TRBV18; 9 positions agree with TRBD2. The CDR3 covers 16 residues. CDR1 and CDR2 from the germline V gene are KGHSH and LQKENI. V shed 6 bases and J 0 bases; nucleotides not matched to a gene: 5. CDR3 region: CASSLTSGSNTGELFF. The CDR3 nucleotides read TGTGCCAGCTCCCTGACTAGCGGATCGAACACCGGGGAGCTGTTTTTT. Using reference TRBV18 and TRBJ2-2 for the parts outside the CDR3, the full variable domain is NAGVMQNPRHLVRRRGQEARLRCSPMKGHSHVYWYRQLPEEGLKFMVYLQKENIIDESGMPKERFSAEFPKEGPSILRIQQVVRGDSAAYFCASSLTSGSNTGELFFGEGSRLTVL.

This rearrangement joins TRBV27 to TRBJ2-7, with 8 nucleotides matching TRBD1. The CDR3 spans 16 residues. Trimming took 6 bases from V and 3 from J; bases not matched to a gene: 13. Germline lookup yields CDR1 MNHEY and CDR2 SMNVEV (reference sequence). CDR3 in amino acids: CASSPRWTGINYEQYF. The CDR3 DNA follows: TGTGCCAGCAGCCCTAGATGGACAGGGATCAACTACGAGCAGTACTTC.